Given below is one T cell receptor (beta chain) in context. Its antigen is currently unknown. This sample stems from a study of early stage breast cancer tumors. Study overall: Most of the 16 invasive tumors were ER+, PR+ and HER2-. Among roughly twelve ER+/PR+/HER2- tumors, eight were ductal, four lobular. Average read coverage per sample was roughly 9.1-fold. Study results and caveats: In about 90% of the 16 patients, blood comparison separated tumor from normal breast.

Profiling relied on immunoSEQ multiplex PCR, and the TCRdb table lists in-frame clones only, not all of them. The sample contains about 9,500 clones, approximately 72% of which appear only once. This CDR3 contains 14 residues. Germline CDR1 MNHNS, CDR2 SASEGT. V lost 3 bases and J 3 bases, leaving 8 bases between the germline ends. This clonotype was sampled from a person between 50 and 60 years old with breast cancer. Sequencing was performed on breast tumor tissue. The V call is TRBV6-1, the J call TRBJ1-4; D ambiguous. The DNA for the CDR3 is TGTGCCAGCAGTGAGGGTTTATCTAATGAAAAACTGTTTTTT. This encodes CASSEGLSNEKLFF.